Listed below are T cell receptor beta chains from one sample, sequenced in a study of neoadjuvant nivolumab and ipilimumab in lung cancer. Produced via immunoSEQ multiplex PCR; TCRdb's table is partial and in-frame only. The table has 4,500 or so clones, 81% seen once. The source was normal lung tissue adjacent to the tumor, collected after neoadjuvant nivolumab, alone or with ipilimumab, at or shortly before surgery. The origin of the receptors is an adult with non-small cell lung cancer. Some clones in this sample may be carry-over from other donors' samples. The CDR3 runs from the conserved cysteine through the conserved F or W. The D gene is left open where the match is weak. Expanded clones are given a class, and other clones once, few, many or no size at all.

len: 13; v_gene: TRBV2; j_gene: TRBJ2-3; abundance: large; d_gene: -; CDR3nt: TGTGCCAGCGTACCGCAGGGAAAAGATACGCAGTATTTT; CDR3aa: CASVPQGKDTQYF
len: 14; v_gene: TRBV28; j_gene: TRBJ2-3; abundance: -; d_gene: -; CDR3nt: TGTGCCAGCAGTTATCTCTCGGGGACAGATACGCAGTATTTT; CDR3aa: CASSYLSGTDTQYF
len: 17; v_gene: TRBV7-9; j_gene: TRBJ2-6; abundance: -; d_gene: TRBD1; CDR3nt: TGTGCCCGGGCCCTGGGACAGACCGATTCTGGGGCCAACGTCCTGACTTTC; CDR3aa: CARALGQTDSGANVLTF
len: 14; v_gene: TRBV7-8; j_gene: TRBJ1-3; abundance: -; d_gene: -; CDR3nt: TGTGCCAGCAGCTTATCCCGGTCTGGAAACACCATATATTTT; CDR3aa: CASSLSRSGNTIYF
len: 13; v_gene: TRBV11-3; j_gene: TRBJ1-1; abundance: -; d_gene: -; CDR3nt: TGTGCCAGCAGCTTAGATCGGTACAGTGAAGCTTTCTTT; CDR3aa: CASSLDRYSEAFF
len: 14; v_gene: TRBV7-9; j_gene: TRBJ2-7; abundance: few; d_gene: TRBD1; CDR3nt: TGTGCCAGCAGGGGGACAGGGGGCAGCTACGAGCAGTACTTC; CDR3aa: CASRGTGGSYEQYF
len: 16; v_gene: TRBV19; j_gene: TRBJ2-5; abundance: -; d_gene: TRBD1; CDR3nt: TGTGCCAGTAGTATAGCCAGGACAGGGGGCCAAGAGACCCAGTACTTC; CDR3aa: CASSIARTGGQETQYF
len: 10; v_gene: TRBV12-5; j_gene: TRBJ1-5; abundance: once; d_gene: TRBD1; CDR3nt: TGTGCAGGGGGCGGATCTCCCCAGCATTTT; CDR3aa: CAGGGSPQHF
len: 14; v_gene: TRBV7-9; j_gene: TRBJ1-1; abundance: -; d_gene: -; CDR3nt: TGTGCCAGCAGCACCTACAGGGAGCCACCCGAAGCTTTCTTT; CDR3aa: CASSTYREPPEAFF
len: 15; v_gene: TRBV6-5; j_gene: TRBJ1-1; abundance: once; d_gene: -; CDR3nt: TGTGCCAGCAGTTACTCGAATCTCGGGCCTCGAGGCGCTTTCTTT; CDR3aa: CASSYSNLGPRGAFF
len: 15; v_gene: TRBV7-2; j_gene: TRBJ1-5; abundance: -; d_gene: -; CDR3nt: TGTGCCAGCAGCTTGAGTTTAGATAGCAATCAGCCCCAGCATTTT; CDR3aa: CASSLSLDSNQPQHF
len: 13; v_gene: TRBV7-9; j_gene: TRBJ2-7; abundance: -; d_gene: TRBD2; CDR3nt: TGTGCCAGCAGCCCGGGACTAGCTGGCGAGCAGTACTTC; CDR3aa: CASSPGLAGEQYF
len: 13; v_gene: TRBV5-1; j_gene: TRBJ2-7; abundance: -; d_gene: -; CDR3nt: TGCGCCAGCAGCTTGGAAATGGCTGGGGAGCAGTACTTC; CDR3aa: CASSLEMAGEQYF
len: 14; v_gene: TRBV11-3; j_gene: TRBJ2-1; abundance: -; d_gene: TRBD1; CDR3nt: TGTGCCAGCAGCTCCGGGACAGGGGACAATGAGCAGTTCTTC; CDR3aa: CASSSGTGDNEQFF
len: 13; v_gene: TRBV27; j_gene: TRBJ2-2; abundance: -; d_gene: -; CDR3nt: TGTGCCAGCAGTCCCTCGAACACCGGGGAGCTGTTTTTT; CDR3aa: CASSPSNTGELFF
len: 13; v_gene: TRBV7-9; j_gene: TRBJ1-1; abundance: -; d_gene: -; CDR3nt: TGTGCCAGCAGCGTAGTTGTGGGCACTGAAGCTTTCTTT; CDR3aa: CASSVVVGTEAFF
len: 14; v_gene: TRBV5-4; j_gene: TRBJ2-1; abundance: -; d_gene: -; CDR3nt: TGTGCCAGCAGCCGGCCCGGGCCCCTATCGGAGCAGTTCTTC; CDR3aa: CASSRPGPLSEQFF
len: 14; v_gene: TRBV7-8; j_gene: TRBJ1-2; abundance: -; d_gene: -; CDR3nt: TGTGCCAGCACCCAACACATAAGGGGGTATGGCTACACCTTC; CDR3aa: CASTQHIRGYGYTF
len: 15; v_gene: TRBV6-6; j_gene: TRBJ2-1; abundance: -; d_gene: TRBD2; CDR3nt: TGTGCCAGCAGTTACTGGCGGGAGGGCCACAATGAGCAGTTCTTC; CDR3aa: CASSYWREGHNEQFF
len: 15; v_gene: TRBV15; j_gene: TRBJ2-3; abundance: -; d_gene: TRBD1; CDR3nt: TGTGCCACCAGCAGGGACAGGGGAAAGGCAGATACGCAGTATTTT; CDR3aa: CATSRDRGKADTQYF
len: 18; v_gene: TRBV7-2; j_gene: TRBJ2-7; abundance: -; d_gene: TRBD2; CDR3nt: TGTGCCAGCAGCTTACTGGGACTAGAGTTTACCAGCTCCTACGAGCAGTACTTC; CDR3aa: CASSLLGLEFTSSYEQYF
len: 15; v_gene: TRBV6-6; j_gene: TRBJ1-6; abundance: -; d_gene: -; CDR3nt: TGTGCCAGCAGAACAGGGCAGGTTTCTAATTCACCCCTCCACTTT; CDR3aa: CASRTGQVSNSPLHF
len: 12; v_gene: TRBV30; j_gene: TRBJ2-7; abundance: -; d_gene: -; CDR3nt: TGTGCCTGGGACACGGGGGACTACGAGCAGTACTTC; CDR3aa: CAWDTGDYEQYF
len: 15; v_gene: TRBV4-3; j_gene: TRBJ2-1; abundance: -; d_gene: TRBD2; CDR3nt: TGCGCCAGCAGCCCTAGCGGGATAACCTACAATGAGCAGTTCTTC; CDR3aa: CASSPSGITYNEQFF
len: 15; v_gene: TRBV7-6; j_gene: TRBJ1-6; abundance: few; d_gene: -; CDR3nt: TGTGCCAGCAGCCCGGGGACACCCTATAATTCACCCCTCCACTTT; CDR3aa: CASSPGTPYNSPLHF
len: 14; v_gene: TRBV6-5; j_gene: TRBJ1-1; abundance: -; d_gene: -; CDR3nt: TGTGCCAGCAGTTTCCAGGGGTCGAACACTGAAGCTTTCTTT; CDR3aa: CASSFQGSNTEAFF
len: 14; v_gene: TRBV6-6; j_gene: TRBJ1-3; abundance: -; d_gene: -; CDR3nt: TGTGCCAGCAGTCGCAGGGACTCTGGAAACACCATATATTTT; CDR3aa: CASSRRDSGNTIYF
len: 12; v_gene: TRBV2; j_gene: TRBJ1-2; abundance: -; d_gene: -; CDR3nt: TGTGCCAGCCGACGGAGCGGTCATGGCTACACCTTC; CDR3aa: CASRRSGHGYTF
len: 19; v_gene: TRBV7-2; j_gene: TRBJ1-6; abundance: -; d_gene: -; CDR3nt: TGTGCCAGCAGCAAATATCACAGGGACGCGAACTCCTATAATTCACCCCTCCACTTT; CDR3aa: CASSKYHRDANSYNSPLHF
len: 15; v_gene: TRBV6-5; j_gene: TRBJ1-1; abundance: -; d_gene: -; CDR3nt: TGTGCCAGCAGCCAGTTTTGGGGGCTGGGGACTGAAGCTTTCTTT; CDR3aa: CASSQFWGLGTEAFF
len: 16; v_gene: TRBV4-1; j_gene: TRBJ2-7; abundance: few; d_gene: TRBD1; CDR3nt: TGCGCCAGCAGCCAAGATCACAGGGGAAACTCCTACGAGCAGTACTTC; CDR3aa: CASSQDHRGNSYEQYF
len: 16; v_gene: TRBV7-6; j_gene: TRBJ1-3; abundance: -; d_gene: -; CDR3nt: TGTGCCAGCAGCTTAGAGGCAGGTAGCTCTGGAAACACCATATATTTT; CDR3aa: CASSLEAGSSGNTIYF
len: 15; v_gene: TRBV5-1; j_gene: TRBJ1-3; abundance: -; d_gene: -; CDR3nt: TGCGCCAGCAGCTCGACGGATTACTCTGGAAACACCATATATTTT; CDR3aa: CASSSTDYSGNTIYF
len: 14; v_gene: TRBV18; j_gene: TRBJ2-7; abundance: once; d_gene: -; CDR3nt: TGTGCCAGCTCCCAAGGGTCCCCTTACTACGAGCAGTACTTC; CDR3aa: CASSQGSPYYEQYF
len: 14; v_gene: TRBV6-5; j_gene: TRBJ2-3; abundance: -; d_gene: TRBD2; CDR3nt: TGTGCCAGCAGTCTAGCGGGGTTCACAGATACGCAGTATTTT; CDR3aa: CASSLAGFTDTQYF
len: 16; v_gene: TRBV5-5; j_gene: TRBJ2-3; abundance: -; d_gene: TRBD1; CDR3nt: TGTGCCAGCAGCTTGGGACAGGGGTCGGGGACAGATACGCAGTATTTT; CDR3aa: CASSLGQGSGTDTQYF
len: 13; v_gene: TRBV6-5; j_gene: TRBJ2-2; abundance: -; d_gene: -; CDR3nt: TGTGCCAGCAGGGGCCCCGTCAGCGGGGAGCTGTTTTTT; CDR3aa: CASRGPVSGELFF
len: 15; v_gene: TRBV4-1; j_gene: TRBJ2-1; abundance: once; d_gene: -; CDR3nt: TGCGCCAGCAGCCAAGCCCGGGGAGAGCTGGATGAGCAGTTCTTC; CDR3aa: CASSQARGELDEQFF
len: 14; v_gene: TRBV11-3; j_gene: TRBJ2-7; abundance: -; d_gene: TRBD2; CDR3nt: TGTGCCAGCAGCTTAGATGCGGGGGGGGGCGAGCAGTACTTC; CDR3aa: CASSLDAGGGEQYF
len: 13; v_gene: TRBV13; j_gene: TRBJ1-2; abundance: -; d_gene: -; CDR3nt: TGTGCCAGCAGCGTTCCGAGCTCCAATGGCTACACCTTC; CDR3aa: CASSVPSSNGYTF
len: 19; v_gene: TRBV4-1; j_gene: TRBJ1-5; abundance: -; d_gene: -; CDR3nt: TGCGCCAGCAGCCCAGGTCTGGCAGGCGAAGGGCGGAGGAATCAGCCCCAGCATTTT; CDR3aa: CASSPGLAGEGRRNQPQHF
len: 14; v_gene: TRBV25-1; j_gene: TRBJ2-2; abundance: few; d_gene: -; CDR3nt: TGTGCCAGCAGGTCAGAGCGACGTGACGGGGAGCTGTTTTTT; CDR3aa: CASRSERRDGELFF
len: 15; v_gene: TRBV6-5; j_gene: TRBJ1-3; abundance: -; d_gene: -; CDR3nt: TGTGCCAGCAGGCCCACCGGGAGCTCTGGAAACACCATATATTTT; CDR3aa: CASRPTGSSGNTIYF
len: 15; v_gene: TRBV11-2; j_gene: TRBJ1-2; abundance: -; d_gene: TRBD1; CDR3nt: TGTGCCAGCAGCCTTGAGCAGGGGGCACTCTATGGCTACACCTTC; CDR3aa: CASSLEQGALYGYTF
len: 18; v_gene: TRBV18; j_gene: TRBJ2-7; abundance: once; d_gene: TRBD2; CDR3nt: TGTGCCAGCTCACACGGGACTAGCGGGAGGTCGAGCTCCTACGAGCAGTACTTC; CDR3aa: CASSHGTSGRSSSYEQYF
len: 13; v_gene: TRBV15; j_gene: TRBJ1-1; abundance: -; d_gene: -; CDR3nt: TGTGCCACCAGCAGACGACCGATGGACAACGTGGAGTTT; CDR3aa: CATSRRPMDNVEF
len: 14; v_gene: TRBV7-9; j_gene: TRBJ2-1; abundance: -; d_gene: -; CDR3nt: TGTGCCAGCAGCCAACGGACGGGTAGGGATGAGCAGTTCTTC; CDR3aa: CASSQRTGRDEQFF